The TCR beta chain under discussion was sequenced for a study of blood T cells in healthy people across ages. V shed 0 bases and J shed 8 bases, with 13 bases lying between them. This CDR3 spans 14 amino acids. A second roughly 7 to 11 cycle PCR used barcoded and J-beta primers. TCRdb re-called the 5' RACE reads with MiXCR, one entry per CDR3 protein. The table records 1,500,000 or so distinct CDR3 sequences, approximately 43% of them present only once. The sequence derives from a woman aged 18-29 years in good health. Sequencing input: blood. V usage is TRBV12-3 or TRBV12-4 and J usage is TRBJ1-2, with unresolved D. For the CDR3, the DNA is TGTGCCAGCAGTTTAGCCGCAGGTTCGAACGGCTACACCTTC. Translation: CASSLAAGSNGYTF.